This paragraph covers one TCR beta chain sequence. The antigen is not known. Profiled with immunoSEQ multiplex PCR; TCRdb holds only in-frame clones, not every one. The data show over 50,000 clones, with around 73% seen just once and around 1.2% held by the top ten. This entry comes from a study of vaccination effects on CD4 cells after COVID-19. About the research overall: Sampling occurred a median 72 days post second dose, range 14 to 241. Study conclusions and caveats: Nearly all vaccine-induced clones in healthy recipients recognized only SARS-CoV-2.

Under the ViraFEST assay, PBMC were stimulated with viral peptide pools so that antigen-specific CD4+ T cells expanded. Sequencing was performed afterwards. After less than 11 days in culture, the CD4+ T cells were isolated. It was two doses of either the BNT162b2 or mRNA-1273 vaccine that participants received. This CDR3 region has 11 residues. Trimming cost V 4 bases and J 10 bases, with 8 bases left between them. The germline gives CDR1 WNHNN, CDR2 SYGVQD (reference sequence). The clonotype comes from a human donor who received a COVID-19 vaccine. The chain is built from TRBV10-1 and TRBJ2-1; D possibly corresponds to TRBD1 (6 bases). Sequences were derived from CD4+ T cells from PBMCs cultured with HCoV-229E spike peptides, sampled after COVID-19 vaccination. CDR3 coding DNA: TGCGCCAGCAGTGTAGACAGGGAGCAGTTCTTC. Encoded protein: CASSVDREQFF.